A selection of T cell receptor beta chains follows, all from one sample in a study of PD-L1 blockade in urothelial cancer. Here immunoSEQ multiplex PCR was the method, and the copy in TCRdb shows in-frame clones only, minus some. The sample lists about 130,000 clones; around 88% were seen once. Here the sequenced sample was PBMCs, taken around atezolizumab (anti-PD-L1) treatment. These receptor sequences come from a man aged 50 to 59 with urothelial cancer. Each CDR3 is given with its conserved first and last residue. Fields, in order: clone size, V gene, J gene, CDR3 protein. Not all rows give a size; the values are once, few, many and, for expanded clones, a class.

clone_size: few; v_call: TRBV6-6; j_call: TRBJ1-2; cdr3_aa: CASSARGIQGTYGYTF
clone_size: NA; v_call: TRBV10-3; j_call: TRBJ1-2; cdr3_aa: CAISGAGDYGYTF
clone_size: NA; v_call: TRBV6-6; j_call: TRBJ2-5; cdr3_aa: CASSPGETQYF
clone_size: NA; v_call: TRBV5-1; j_call: TRBJ2-6; cdr3_aa: CASSSGQPSGGANVLTF
clone_size: NA; v_call: TRBV5-1; j_call: TRBJ2-7; cdr3_aa: CASSMGPPDRASYEQYF
clone_size: once; v_call: TRBV6-6; j_call: TRBJ2-2; cdr3_aa: CASSGTSGTAGELFF
clone_size: NA; v_call: TRBV21-1; j_call: TRBJ2-7; cdr3_aa: CASSKGDRAREQYF
clone_size: NA; v_call: TRBV5-1; j_call: TRBJ2-2; cdr3_aa: CASSSPLAGGHTGELFF
clone_size: NA; v_call: TRBV15; j_call: TRBJ2-7; cdr3_aa: CATSRVRVGIGEQYF
clone_size: NA; v_call: TRBV19; j_call: TRBJ2-1; cdr3_aa: CASSPLAGYSNEQFF
clone_size: NA; v_call: TRBV19; j_call: TRBJ2-5; cdr3_aa: CASTTGNQETQYF
clone_size: NA; v_call: TRBV2; j_call: TRBJ1-2; cdr3_aa: CASMGQGYDYGYTF
clone_size: NA; v_call: TRBV28; j_call: TRBJ1-2; cdr3_aa: CASRRQGWGYTF
clone_size: NA; v_call: TRBV11-3; j_call: TRBJ2-1; cdr3_aa: CASSLEQGAYNEQFF
clone_size: NA; v_call: TRBV6-6; j_call: TRBJ1-3; cdr3_aa: CATLGTGSNTIYF
clone_size: NA; v_call: TRBV11-2; j_call: TRBJ2-1; cdr3_aa: CASSLVGGPSGSGNEQFF
clone_size: NA; v_call: TRBV20-1; j_call: TRBJ1-2; cdr3_aa: CSARRDGYTF
clone_size: NA; v_call: TRBV6-1; j_call: TRBJ1-1; cdr3_aa: CAITGGNRNTEAFF
clone_size: NA; v_call: TRBV27; j_call: TRBJ2-7; cdr3_aa: CASRVGQGASYEQYF
clone_size: NA; v_call: TRBV9; j_call: TRBJ2-2; cdr3_aa: CASSVDIAATGELFF
clone_size: NA; v_call: TRBV6-5; j_call: TRBJ1-2; cdr3_aa: CASTTGQGASGYTF
clone_size: NA; v_call: TRBV5-1; j_call: TRBJ2-5; cdr3_aa: CASSLASGQETQYF
clone_size: once; v_call: TRBV5-6; j_call: TRBJ1-1; cdr3_aa: CASSRGQGNTEAFF
clone_size: NA; v_call: TRBV11-1; j_call: TRBJ2-1; cdr3_aa: CASPRASGMGGQSCNEQFF
clone_size: NA; v_call: TRBV4-1; j_call: TRBJ1-5; cdr3_aa: CASSPGPGGTTNQPQHF
clone_size: once; v_call: TRBV6-5; j_call: TRBJ2-7; cdr3_aa: CASRPTGSLEQYF
clone_size: NA; v_call: TRBV19; j_call: TRBJ1-5; cdr3_aa: CASSTQGYRSNQPQHF
clone_size: few; v_call: TRBV10-3; j_call: TRBJ1-2; cdr3_aa: CAISDDDTYGYTF
clone_size: NA; v_call: TRBV13; j_call: TRBJ2-3; cdr3_aa: CASSLRGTTDTQYF
clone_size: NA; v_call: TRBV19; j_call: TRBJ1-4; cdr3_aa: CASRGDRGRSNEKLFF
clone_size: NA; v_call: TRBV30; j_call: TRBJ2-7; cdr3_aa: CAWSVSGRNYEQYF
clone_size: NA; v_call: TRBV10-3; j_call: TRBJ1-4; cdr3_aa: CAISDSGQGGRTNEKLFF
clone_size: NA; v_call: TRBV7-2; j_call: TRBJ2-5; cdr3_aa: CASSPGSFPEETQYF
clone_size: NA; v_call: TRBV23-1; j_call: TRBJ2-1; cdr3_aa: CASRPSRGSSYNEQFF
clone_size: NA; v_call: TRBV19; j_call: TRBJ1-1; cdr3_aa: CASSKDRRLNTEAFF
clone_size: NA; v_call: TRBV28; j_call: TRBJ1-4; cdr3_aa: CASPDRAAISEKLFF
clone_size: NA; v_call: TRBV5-1; j_call: TRBJ1-5; cdr3_aa: CASSLGTGEQPQHF
clone_size: NA; v_call: TRBV5-1; j_call: TRBJ1-2; cdr3_aa: CASSSGGGIRYGYTF
clone_size: NA; v_call: TRBV5-4; j_call: TRBJ1-5; cdr3_aa: CASSLGGEDQPQHF
clone_size: few; v_call: TRBV29-1; j_call: TRBJ2-3; cdr3_aa: CSVGLAGTTDTQYF
clone_size: NA; v_call: TRBV4-2; j_call: TRBJ2-1; cdr3_aa: CASSLPSKRGRINEQFF
clone_size: NA; v_call: TRBV4-2; j_call: TRBJ1-3; cdr3_aa: CASNTQGQSSGNTIYF
clone_size: once; v_call: TRBV28; j_call: TRBJ2-7; cdr3_aa: CASLSSRGFEQYF
clone_size: NA; v_call: TRBV7-9; j_call: TRBJ2-5; cdr3_aa: CASSRGTGVIQETQYF
clone_size: NA; v_call: TRBV10-3; j_call: TRBJ1-6; cdr3_aa: CAISESNGNNSPLHF
clone_size: NA; v_call: TRBV6-6; j_call: TRBJ2-2; cdr3_aa: CASRRQENTGELFF
clone_size: NA; v_call: TRBV18; j_call: TRBJ2-7; cdr3_aa: CASSPSSGRRAFDEQYF
clone_size: NA; v_call: TRBV11-2; j_call: TRBJ2-1; cdr3_aa: CASSLSSGSAYEQFF
clone_size: NA; v_call: TRBV7-5; j_call: TRBJ2-7; cdr3_aa: CARSRVLRDRDYEQYF
clone_size: NA; v_call: TRBV30; j_call: TRBJ2-1; cdr3_aa: CAWSPSPRTSGRAEQFF
clone_size: few; v_call: TRBV5-1; j_call: TRBJ2-7; cdr3_aa: CASSLAGREGTYEQYF
clone_size: NA; v_call: TRBV28; j_call: TRBJ1-5; cdr3_aa: CASSFSFQPQHF
clone_size: NA; v_call: TRBV2; j_call: TRBJ1-1; cdr3_aa: CASSSQGMEAFF